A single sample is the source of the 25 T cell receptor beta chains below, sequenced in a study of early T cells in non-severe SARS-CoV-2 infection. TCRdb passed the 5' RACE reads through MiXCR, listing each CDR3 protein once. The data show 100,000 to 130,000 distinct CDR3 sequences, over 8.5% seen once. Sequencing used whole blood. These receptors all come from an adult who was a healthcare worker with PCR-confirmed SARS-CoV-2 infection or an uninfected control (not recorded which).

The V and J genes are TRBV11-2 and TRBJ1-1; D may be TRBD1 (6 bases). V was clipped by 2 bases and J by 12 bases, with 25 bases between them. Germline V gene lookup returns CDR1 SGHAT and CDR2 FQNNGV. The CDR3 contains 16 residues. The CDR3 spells CASSLTTPFGTMFSFF. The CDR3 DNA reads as TGTGCCAGCAGCTTAACCACACCATTCGGGACAATGTTTTCTTTCTTT.

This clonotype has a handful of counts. CDR3 sequence (DNA): TGTGCCAGTAGTTCCGGGACAGGGGGCTCCGGGGAGCTGTTTTTT. Its protein is CASSSGTGGSGELFF. V usage is TRBV19 and J usage is TRBJ2-2; 12 bases map to TRBD1. V lost 5 bases, J lost 6 bases, and 4 bases stayed unmatched. CDR1 is LNHDA, CDR2 SQIVND, per germline (reference sequence). The CDR3 spans 15 residues.

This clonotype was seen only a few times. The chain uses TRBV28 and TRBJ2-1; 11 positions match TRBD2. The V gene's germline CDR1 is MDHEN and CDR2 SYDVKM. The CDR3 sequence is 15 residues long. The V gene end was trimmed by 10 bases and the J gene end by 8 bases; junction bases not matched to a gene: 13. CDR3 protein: CATEVSTSGSYEQFF. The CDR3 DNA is TGTGCCACCGAAGTCTCAACTAGCGGGAGTTATGAGCAGTTCTTC.

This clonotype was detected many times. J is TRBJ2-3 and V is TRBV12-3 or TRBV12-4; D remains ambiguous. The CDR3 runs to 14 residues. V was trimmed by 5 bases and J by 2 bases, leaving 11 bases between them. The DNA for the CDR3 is TGTGCCAGCAGTACTCGGTCCCACACAGATACGCAGTATTTT. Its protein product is CASSTRSHTDTQYF.

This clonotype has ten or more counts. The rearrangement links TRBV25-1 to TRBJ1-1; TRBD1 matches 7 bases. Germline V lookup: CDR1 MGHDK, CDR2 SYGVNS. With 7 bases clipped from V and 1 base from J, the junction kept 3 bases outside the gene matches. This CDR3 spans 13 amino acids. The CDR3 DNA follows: TGTGCCAGCACGGGACAGCCGAACACTGAAGCTTTCTTT. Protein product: CASTGQPNTEAFF.

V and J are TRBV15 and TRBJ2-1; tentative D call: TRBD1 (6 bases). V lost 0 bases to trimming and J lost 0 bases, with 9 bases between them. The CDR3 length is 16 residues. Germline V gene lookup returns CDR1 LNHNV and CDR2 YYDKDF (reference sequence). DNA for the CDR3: TGTGCCACCAGCAGAGATAAGGGGGTCTCCTACAATGAGCAGTTCTTC. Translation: CATSRDKGVSYNEQFF.

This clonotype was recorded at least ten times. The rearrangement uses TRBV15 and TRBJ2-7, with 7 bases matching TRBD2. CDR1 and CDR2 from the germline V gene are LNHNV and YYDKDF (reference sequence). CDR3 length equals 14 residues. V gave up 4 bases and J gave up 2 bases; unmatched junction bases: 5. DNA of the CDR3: TGTGCCACCAGCAATAGCGGGTCAACCTACGAGCAGTACTTC. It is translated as CATSNSGSTYEQYF.

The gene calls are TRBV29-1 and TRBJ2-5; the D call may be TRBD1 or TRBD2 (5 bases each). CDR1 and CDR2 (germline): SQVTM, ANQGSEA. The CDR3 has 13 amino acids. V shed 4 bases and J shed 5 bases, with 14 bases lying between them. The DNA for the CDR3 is TGCAGCGTTGCGGGTGGGGGATCTGAGACCCAGTACTTC. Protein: CSVAGGGSETQYF.

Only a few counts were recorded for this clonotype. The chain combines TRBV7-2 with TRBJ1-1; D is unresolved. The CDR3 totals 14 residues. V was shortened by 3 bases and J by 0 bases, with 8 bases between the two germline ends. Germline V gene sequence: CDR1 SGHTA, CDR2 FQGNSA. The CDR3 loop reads CASSFTGMNTEAFF. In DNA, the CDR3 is TGTGCCAGCAGCTTTACCGGGATGAACACTGAAGCTTTCTTT.

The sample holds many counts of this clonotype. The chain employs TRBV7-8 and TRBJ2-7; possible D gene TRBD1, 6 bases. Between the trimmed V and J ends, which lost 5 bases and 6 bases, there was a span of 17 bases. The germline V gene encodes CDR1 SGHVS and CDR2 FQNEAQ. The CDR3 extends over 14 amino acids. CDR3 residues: CASSQQGVDGEQYF. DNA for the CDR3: TGTGCCAGCAGCCAACAGGGAGTTGACGGCGAGCAGTACTTC. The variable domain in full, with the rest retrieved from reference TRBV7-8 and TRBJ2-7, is GAGVSQSPRYKVAKRGQDVALRCDPISGHVSLFWYQQALGQGPEFLTYFQNEAQLDKSGLPSDRFFAERPEGSVSTLKIQRTQQEDSAVYLCASSQQGVDGEQYFGPGTRLTVT.

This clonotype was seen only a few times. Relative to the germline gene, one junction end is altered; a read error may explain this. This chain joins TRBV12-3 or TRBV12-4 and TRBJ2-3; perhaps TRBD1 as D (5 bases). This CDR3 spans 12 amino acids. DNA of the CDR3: TGTGCCAGCACTTTAGGGGCAGATACGCAGTATTTT. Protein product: CASTLGADTQYF.

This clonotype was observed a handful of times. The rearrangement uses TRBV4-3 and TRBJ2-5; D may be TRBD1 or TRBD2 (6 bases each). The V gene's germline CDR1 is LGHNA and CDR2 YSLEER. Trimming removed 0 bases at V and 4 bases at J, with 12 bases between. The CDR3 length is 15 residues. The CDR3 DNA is TGCGCCAGCAGCCAAGACGGGGGCCGCGGAGAGACCCAGTACTTC. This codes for CASSQDGGRGETQYF.

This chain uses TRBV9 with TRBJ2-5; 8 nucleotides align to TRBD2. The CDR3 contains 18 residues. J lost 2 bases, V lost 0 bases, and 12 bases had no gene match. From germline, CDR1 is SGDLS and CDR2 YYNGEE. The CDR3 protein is CASSVATVVAGGQETQYF. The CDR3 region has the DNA TGTGCCAGCAGCGTAGCTACGGTGGTTGCGGGAGGACAAGAGACCCAGTACTTC.

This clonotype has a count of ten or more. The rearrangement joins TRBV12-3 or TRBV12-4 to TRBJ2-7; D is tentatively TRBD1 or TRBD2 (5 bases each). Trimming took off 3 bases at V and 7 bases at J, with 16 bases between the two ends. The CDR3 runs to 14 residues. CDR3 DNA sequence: TGTGCCAGCAGTTTGGGGACCGTCAATACAGAGCAGTACTTC. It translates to CASSLGTVNTEQYF.

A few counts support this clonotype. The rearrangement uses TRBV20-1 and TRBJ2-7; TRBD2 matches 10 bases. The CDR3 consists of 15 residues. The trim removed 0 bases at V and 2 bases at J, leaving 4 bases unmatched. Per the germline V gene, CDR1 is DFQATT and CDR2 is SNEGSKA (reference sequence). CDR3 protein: CSARDTSGRAYEQYF. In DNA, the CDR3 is TGCAGTGCTAGAGATACAAGCGGGAGGGCCTACGAGCAGTACTTC.

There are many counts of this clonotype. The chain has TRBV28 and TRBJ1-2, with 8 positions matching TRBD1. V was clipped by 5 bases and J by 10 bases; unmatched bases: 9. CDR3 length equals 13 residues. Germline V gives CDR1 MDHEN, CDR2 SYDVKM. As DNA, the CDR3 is TGTGCCAGCAGTCGTGGGACAGGTTCCCTCTACACCTTC. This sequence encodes CASSRGTGSLYTF.

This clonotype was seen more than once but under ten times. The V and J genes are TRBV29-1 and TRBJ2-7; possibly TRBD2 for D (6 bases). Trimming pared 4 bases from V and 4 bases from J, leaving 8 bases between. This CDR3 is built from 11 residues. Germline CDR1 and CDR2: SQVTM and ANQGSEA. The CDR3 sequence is CSVGGGYEQYF. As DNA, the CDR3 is TGCAGCGTTGGAGGAGGGTACGAGCAGTACTTC.

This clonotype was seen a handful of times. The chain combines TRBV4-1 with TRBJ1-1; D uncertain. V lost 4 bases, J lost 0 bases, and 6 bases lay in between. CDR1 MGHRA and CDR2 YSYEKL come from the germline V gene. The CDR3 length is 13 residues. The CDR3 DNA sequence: TGCGCCAGCAGCCCTCCTTTGAACACTGAAGCTTTCTTT. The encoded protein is CASSPPLNTEAFF.

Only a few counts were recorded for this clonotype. CDR3 sequence: CASSVETGITDTQYF. The DNA of the CDR3 is TGTGCCAGCAGCGTAGAGACGGGAATCACAGATACGCAGTATTTT. V is TRBV9 and J is TRBJ2-3; D is perhaps TRBD2 (5 bases). Germline CDR1 reads SGDLS; CDR2 reads YYNGEE. This CDR3 comprises 15 residues. The V end was cut by 0 bases, the J end by 2 bases, with 10 bases between. The whole variable domain, filled in from reference TRBV9 and TRBJ2-3, reads DSGVTQTPKHLITATGQRVTLRCSPRSGDLSVYWYQQSLDQGLQFLIQYYNGEERAKGNILERFSAQQFPDLHSELNLSSLELGDSALYFCASSVETGITDTQYFGPGTRLTVL.

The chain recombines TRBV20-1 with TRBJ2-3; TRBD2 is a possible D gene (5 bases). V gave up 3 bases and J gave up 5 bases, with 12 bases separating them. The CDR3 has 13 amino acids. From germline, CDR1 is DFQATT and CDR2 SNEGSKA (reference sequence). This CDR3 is CSASNGEIDTQYF. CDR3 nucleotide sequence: TGCAGTGCTAGTAATGGGGAGATAGATACGCAGTATTTT.

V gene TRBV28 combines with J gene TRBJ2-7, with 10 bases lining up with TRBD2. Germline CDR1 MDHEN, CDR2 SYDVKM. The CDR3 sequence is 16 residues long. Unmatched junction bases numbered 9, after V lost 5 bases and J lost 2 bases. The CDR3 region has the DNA TGTGCCAGCAGTCCAAGCGGGACTAGCGTTCCCTACGAGCAGTACTTC. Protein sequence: CASSPSGTSVPYEQYF.

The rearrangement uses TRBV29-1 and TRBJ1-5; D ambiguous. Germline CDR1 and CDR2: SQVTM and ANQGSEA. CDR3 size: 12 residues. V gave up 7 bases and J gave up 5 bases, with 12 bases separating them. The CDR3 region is CSGGGLDQPQHF. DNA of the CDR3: TGCAGCGGTGGAGGACTCGATCAGCCCCAGCATTTT.

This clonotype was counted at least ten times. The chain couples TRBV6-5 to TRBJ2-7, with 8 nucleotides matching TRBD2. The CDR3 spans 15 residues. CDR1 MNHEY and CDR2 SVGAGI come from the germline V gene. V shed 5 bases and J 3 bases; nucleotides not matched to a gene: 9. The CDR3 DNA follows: TGTGCCAGCAGTCCGGTCAAGACTAGCGTCTACGAGCAGTACTTC. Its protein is CASSPVKTSVYEQYF.

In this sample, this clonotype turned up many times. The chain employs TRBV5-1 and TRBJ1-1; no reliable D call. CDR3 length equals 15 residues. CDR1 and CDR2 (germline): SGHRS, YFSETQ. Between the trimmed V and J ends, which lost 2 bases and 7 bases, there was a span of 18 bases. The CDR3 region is CASSLQGPPHDEAFF. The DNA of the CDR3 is TGCGCCAGCAGCTTACAAGGCCCCCCCCATGATGAAGCTTTCTTT.

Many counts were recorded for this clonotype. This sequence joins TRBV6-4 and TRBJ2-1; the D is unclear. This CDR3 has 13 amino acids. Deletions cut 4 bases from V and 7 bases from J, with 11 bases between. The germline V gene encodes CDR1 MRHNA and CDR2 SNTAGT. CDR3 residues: CASSVESHNEQFF. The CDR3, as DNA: TGTGCCAGCAGTGTAGAGTCCCATAATGAGCAGTTCTTC.